Shown below are 7 T cell receptor beta chains from a single sample sequenced in a study of T cell repertoires in cytomegalovirus infection. Via MiXCR, TCRdb re-called the reads, giving one row per CDR3 protein. The sample contains about 160,000 distinct CDR3 sequences, roughly a fifth of which appear only once. Their antigens are not known. The starting material was CD8+ T cells from cultured PBMCs, obtained from culture after CMV antigen stimulation. These receptors all stem from a human donor in good health (CMV status not recorded). Some clones in this sample may be carry-over from other donors' samples.

This clonotype appeared a few times. This chain joins TRBV7-2 and TRBJ1-1, with D hard to call. This CDR3 has 15 residues. The V gene lost 0 bases and the J gene lost 4 bases, with 12 bases spanning the gap. The germline CDR1 and CDR2 sequences are SGHTA and FQGNSA. The CDR3 coding sequence is TGTGCCAGCAGCTTAGCCCTGGGGTCCTCCACTGAAGCTTTCTTT. The encoded protein is CASSLALGSSTEAFF. The complete variable domain, with remaining parts taken from reference TRBV7-2 and TRBJ1-1, reads GAGVSQSPSNKVTEKGKDVELRCDPISGHTALYWYRQSLGQGLEFLIYFQGNSAPDKSGLPSDRFSAERTGGSVSTLTIQRTQQEDSAVYLCASSLALGSSTEAFFGQGTRLTVV.

This clonotype has a handful of counts. The chain couples TRBV7-6 to TRBJ1-1, with 8 bases identical to TRBD1. The trim removed 5 bases at V and 10 bases at J, leaving 12 bases unmatched. Germline V gives CDR1 SGHVS, CDR2 FNYEAQ. This CDR3 has 14 amino acids. In DNA form, the CDR3 reads TGTGCCAGCAGCGCAACTTCAGGGGGCGTTGGAGCTTTCTTT. It specifies CASSATSGGVGAFF.

This rearrangement joins TRBV12-3 or TRBV12-4 to TRBJ1-2; no definite D call. The CDR3 length is 14 residues. V lost 4 bases and J lost 3, with 12 bases in between. The CDR3 reads CASSSGFWDYGYTF. Written as DNA, the CDR3 is TGTGCCAGCAGTTCTGGTTTTTGGGACTATGGCTACACCTTC.

This rearrangement joins TRBV15 to TRBJ1-5; unclear D gene. The V end lost 1 base, the J end lost 3 bases, and 10 bases lay between the germline ends. This CDR3 has 15 residues. CDR1 and CDR2 from the germline V gene are LNHNV and YYDKDF (reference sequence). CDR3 coding DNA: TGTGCCACCAGCAGAGCTAGGGCCCTCAATCAGCCCCAGCATTTT. Amino acid sequence: CATSRARALNQPQHF.

CDR3 in DNA: TGTGCCAGCAGTTTAATCGGGACCCAAGAGACCCAGTACTTC. Translating it yields CASSLIGTQETQYF. The chain is built from TRBV12-3 or TRBV12-4 and TRBJ2-5; either TRBD1 or TRBD2 may supply D (5 bases each). Trimming shortened V by 2 bases and J by 1 base, and 8 bases separated the two germline ends. The CDR3 totals 14 residues.

The gene calls are TRBV7-9 and TRBJ2-3; D remains unclear. Trimming pared 0 bases from V and 14 bases from J, leaving 12 bases between. Germline CDR1 SEHNR, CDR2 FQNEAQ (reference sequence). CDR3 size: 12 residues. CDR3 region: CASSLAPPIRYF. CDR3 bases: TGTGCCAGCAGCTTAGCGCCTCCCATCCGGTATTTT.

The rearrangement links TRBV6-1 to TRBJ2-1, with 9 bases fitting TRBD2. Trimming took 6 bases from V and 2 from J; bases not matched to a gene: 14. CDR3 size: 18 residues. Germline lookup yields CDR1 MNHNS and CDR2 SASEGT. The CDR3 DNA reads as TGTGCCAGCAGACCCGGGACTAGCTCCCTGCCTACCTACAATGAGCAGTTCTTC. Protein sequence: CASRPGTSSLPTYNEQFF.